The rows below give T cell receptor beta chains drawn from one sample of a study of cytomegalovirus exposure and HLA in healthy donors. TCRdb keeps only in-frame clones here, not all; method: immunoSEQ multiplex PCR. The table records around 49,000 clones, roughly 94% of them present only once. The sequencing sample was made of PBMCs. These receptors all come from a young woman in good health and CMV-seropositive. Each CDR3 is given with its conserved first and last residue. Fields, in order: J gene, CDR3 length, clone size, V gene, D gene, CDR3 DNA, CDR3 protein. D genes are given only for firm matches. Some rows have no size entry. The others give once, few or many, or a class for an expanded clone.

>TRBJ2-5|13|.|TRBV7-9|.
TGTGCCAGCAGCTTTGGGGGACTGGAGACCCAGTACTTC
CASSFGGLETQYF
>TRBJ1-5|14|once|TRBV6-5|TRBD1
TGTGCCAGCAGTTACGACAGGGGAGATCAGCCCCAGCATTTT
CASSYDRGDQPQHF
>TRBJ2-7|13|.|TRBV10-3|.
TGTGCCATCAGTGAGTTAAGGACTCGCGAGCAGTACTTC
CAISELRTREQYF
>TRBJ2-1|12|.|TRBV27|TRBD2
TGTGCCAGCAGCCTTAGCGGGAGCAGGCAGTTCTTC
CASSLSGSRQFF
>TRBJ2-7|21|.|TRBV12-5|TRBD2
TGTGCTAGTGGCCTATTGGTTAGCGGGAGGGCCACGCACTCTATCCGGACCGAGCAGTACTTC
CASGLLVSGRATHSIRTEQYF
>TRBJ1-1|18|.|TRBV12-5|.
TGTGCTAGTGGTTTGGTAATCCAGCTACAGTCCATGAACACTGAAGCTTTCTTT
CASGLVIQLQSMNTEAFF
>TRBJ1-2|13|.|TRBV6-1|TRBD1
TGTGCCAGCACCGAGGTGGAGGGGGCGAGGATCATCTTC
CASTEVEGARIIF
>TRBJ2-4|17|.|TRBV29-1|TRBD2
TGCAGCGTTGAAGAGATCAGCGGGGTAGGAAGGGTGAACATTCAGTACTTC
CSVEEISGVGRVNIQYF
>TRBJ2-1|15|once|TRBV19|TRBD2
TGTGCCAGTAAGGAACTAGCGGACTCCTACAATGAGCAGTTCTTC
CASKELADSYNEQFF
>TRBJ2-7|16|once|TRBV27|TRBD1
TGTGCCAGCAGTTTCAAGGGACAGGGGGCCGCCTACGAGCAGTACTTC
CASSFKGQGAAYEQYF
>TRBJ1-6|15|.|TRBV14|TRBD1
TGTGCCAGCAGCCACGTGGCAGGGGGAAATTCACCCCTCCACTTT
CASSHVAGGNSPLHF
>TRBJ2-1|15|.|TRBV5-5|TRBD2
TGTGCCAGCAGCTTGGAAGCTAGCGGGATAGATGAGCAGTTCTTC
CASSLEASGIDEQFF
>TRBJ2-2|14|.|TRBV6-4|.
TGTGCCAGCAAGGCGGGAACGGGCACCGGGGAGCTGTTTTTT
CASKAGTGTGELFF
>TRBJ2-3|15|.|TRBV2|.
TGTGCCAGCAGTGTAGAGACTCTGTTGCCAGATACGCAGTATTTT
CASSVETLLPDTQYF
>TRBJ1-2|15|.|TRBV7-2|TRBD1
TGTGCCAGCAGCTACGTACCCGGGACAGGGCATGGCTACACCTTC
CASSYVPGTGHGYTF
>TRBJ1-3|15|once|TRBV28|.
TGTGCCAGCAGACCTACAGGCTTCTCTGGAAACACCATATATTTT
CASRPTGFSGNTIYF
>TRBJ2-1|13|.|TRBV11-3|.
TGTGCCAGCAGCCCCCGCGCGGACAATGAGCAGTTCTTC
CASSPRADNEQFF
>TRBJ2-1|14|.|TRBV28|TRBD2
TGTGCCAGCAGTCCCCCTAGCGGGAGGGGCGGAGAGTTCTTC
CASSPPSGRGGEFF
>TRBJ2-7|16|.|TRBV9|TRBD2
TGTGCCAGCAGCGTAGCCTCCGGGGACTACCTCTACGAGCAGTACTTC
CASSVASGDYLYEQYF
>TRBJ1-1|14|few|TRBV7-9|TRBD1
TGTGCCAGCAAAACCGGGACAGTAAACACTGAAGCTTTCTTT
CASKTGTVNTEAFF
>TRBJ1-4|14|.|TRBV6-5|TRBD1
TGTGCCAGCAGTTTGACAGGGGTCGATGAAAAACTGTTTTTT
CASSLTGVDEKLFF
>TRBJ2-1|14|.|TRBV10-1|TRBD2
TGCGCCAGGCGCGGACTAGCGGGAGGCGTTGAGCAGTTCTTC
CARRGLAGGVEQFF
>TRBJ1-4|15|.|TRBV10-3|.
TGTGCCATCAGTGAGCTCAGGGGCATGGATGAAAAACTGTTTTTT
CAISELRGMDEKLFF
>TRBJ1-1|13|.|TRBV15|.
TGTGCCACCGGCGGGACTCGTTTCACTGAAGCTTTCTTT
CATGGTRFTEAFF
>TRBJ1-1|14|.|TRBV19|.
TGTGCCACCTCGTCAACAGGGTATGGAACTGAAGCTTTCTTT
CATSSTGYGTEAFF
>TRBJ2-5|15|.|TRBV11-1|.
TGTGCCAGCAGCTTTGGTGGGGGGAGTCGAGAGACCCAGTACTTC
CASSFGGGSRETQYF
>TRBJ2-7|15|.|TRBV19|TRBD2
TGTGCCAGTAGTATAGTGGCTAGCGGGACCTACGAGCAGTACTTC
CASSIVASGTYEQYF
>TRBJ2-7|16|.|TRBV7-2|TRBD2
TGTGCCAGCAGCACAGGGACTAGCGGGAGGCCGTACGAGCAGTACTTC
CASSTGTSGRPYEQYF
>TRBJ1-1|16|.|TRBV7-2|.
TGTGCCAGCAGCACGAGGCTTGGACAGTTGAACACTGAAGCTTTCTTT
CASSTRLGQLNTEAFF
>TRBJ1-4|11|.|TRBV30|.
TGTGCCTGGACCGCAGGGGAAAAACTGTTTTTT
CAWTAGEKLFF
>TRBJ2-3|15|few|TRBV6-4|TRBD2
TGTGCCAGCAGCCCGACTAGCGGGAGCCCAGATACGCAGTATTTT
CASSPTSGSPDTQYF
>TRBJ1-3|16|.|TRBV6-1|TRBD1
TGTGCCAGCAGTGAACAGGGGGACCTCTCTGGAAACACCATATATTTT
CASSEQGDLSGNTIYF
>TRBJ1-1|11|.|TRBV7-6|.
TGTGCCAGCAGCTCCTACGCTGAAGCTTTCTTT
CASSSYAEAFF
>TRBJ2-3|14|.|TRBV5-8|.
TGTGCCAGCAGCCCGGCCCAGGGTAAAGATACGCAGTATTTT
CASSPAQGKDTQYF
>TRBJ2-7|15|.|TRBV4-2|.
TGTGCCAGCAGCCAATTTGCCGGAGGGAACTACGAGCAGTACTTC
CASSQFAGGNYEQYF
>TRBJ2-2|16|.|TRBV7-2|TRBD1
TGTGCCAGCAGCTTAGAGGGGACAGTCAACACCGGGGAGCTGTTTTTT
CASSLEGTVNTGELFF
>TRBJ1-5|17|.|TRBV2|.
TGTGCCAGCAGTGAAGCGTGGGTGCGGTCAGTAAATCAGCCCCAGCATTTT
CASSEAWVRSVNQPQHF
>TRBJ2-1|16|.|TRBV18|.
TGTGCCAGCTCACCACTCTCGGGTGGGTCATACAATGAGCAGTTCTTC
CASSPLSGGSYNEQFF
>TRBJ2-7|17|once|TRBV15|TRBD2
TGTGCCACCAGCAGAGATTTCGGGGTAACTAGCGGGAACGAGCAGTACTTC
CATSRDFGVTSGNEQYF
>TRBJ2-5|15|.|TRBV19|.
TGTGCCAGTAGTGCTCCAGCCCGAGGGGGAGAGACCCAGTACTTC
CASSAPARGGETQYF
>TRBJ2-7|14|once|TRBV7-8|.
TGTGCCAGCAGCATTTCCAGGGCTGCCTACGAGCAGTACTTC
CASSISRAAYEQYF
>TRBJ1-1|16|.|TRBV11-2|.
TGTGCCAGCAGCTTAGGTACACAGGGCGACAACACTGAAGCTTTCTTT
CASSLGTQGDNTEAFF
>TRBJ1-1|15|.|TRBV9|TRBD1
TGTGCCAGCAGCGTAGTTTCAGGGGGCAGTACTGAAGCTTTCTTT
CASSVVSGGSTEAFF
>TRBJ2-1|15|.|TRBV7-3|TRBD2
TGTGCCAGCAGCCTAACAGCGGGAACCGGCAATGAGCAGTTCTTC
CASSLTAGTGNEQFF
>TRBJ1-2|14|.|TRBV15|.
TGTGCCACCAGCAGAGATACCGAATCAGGGGGCTACACCTTC
CATSRDTESGGYTF
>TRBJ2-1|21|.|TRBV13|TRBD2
TGTGCCAGCAGCTCCCGCTCCGGGACTAGCGGCCTATGGAGCACCTACAATGAGCAGTTCTTC
CASSSRSGTSGLWSTYNEQFF
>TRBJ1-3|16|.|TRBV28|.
TGTGCCAGCAGTTTATGGGGGGGACTCTCTGGAAACACCATATATTTT
CASSLWGGLSGNTIYF
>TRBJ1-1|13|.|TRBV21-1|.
TGTGCCAGCAGCTTAACAGGAGACGCTGAAGCTTTCTTT
CASSLTGDAEAFF
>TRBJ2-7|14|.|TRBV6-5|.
TGTGCCAGCAGTTACTCGCAGGTCTCCTACGAGCAGTACTTC
CASSYSQVSYEQYF
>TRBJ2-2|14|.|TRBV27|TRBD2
TGTGCCAGCATGCCTGGCGGGAGGGCCGGGGAGCTGTTTTTT
CASMPGGRAGELFF
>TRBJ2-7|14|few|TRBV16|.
TGTGCCAGCAGCCAATCCATGGCCAGCTACGAGCAGTACTTC
CASSQSMASYEQYF
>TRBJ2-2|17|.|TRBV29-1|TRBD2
TGCAGCGCCCGAGCGCGGAGCGGGAGGGCGTGCCACCGGGGAGCTGTTTTT
CSARARSGRACHRGAVF
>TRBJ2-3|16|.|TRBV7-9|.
TGTGCCAGCAGCTTAGGGGTCGTTGGGGGCTCAGATACGCAGTATTTT
CASSLGVVGGSDTQYF
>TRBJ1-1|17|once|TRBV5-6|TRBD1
TGTGCCAGCAGCTTTTACCGACAGGGGAAGGAAGTCACTGAAGCTTTCTTT
CASSFYRQGKEVTEAFF
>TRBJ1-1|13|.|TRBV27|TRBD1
TGTGCCAGCAGAACAGGGGAGCCCACTGAAGCTTTCTTT
CASRTGEPTEAFF